Following are 21 T cell receptor beta chains from one sample sequenced in a study of blood T cell repertoires in COVID-19. The protocol was immunoSEQ multiplex PCR, while the TCRdb copy is restricted to in-frame clones and leaves out a portion. The sample carries 160,000 or so clones, roughly 75% recorded once. The sequenced material came from peripheral blood. The source is a man aged 65-85 years with active or convalescent COVID-19.

The chain has TRBV3-1 (or the pseudogene TRBV3-2) and TRBJ2-3, with TRBD1 as a possible D gene (6 bases). CDR1 and CDR2 from the germline V gene are LGHDT and YNNKEL (reference sequence). This CDR3 region has 15 residues. V lost 1 base, J lost 5 bases, and 13 bases lay in between. The CDR3 protein is CASSQATGPRDTQYF. The CDR3 DNA sequence: TGTGCCAGCAGCCAAGCTACAGGGCCTAGAGATACGCAGTATTTT.

This chain joins TRBV19 and TRBJ2-5, with 7 bases lining up with TRBD2. V was clipped by 1 base and J by 0 bases; unmatched bases: 2. Germline-derived CDR1 and CDR2 are LNHDA and SQIVND (reference sequence). The CDR3 contains 15 residues. The DNA of the CDR3 is TGTGCCAGTAGTATAGCACTAGCGTACCAAGAGACCCAGTACTTC. This gives the protein CASSIALAYQETQYF.

V usage is TRBV5-1 and J usage is TRBJ1-1, with D tentatively TRBD1 (5 bases). The length of the CDR3 is 15 residues. CDR1 and CDR2 (germline): SGHRS, YFSETQ. V was trimmed by 0 bases and J by 0 bases, leaving 9 bases between them. CDR3 region: CASSLGQFMNTEAFF. Here the CDR3 DNA reads TGCGCCAGCAGCTTGGGACAGTTCATGAACACTGAAGCTTTCTTT.

V is TRBV4-1 and J is TRBJ2-3; D unclear. The V end lost 4 bases, the J end lost 0 bases, and 14 bases lay between the germline ends. The CDR3 extends over 16 amino acids. In germline, CDR1 is MGHRA, CDR2 YSYEKL. The CDR3 region has the DNA TGCGCCAGCAGCCCGACTTTGACGATTAGCACAGATACGCAGTATTTT. Translated, it gives CASSPTLTISTDTQYF.

The gene calls are TRBV4-2 and TRBJ2-2; 7 bases are shared with TRBD2. The CDR3 extends over 16 amino acids. Germline V gene data show CDR1 as LGHNA and CDR2 as YNFKEQ. The ends lost 3 bases at V and 2 bases at J; junction bases unmatched: 6. The CDR3, as DNA: TGTGCCAGCAGCCACCGAGGACTAGAAAACACCGGGGAGCTGTTTTTT. This translates into CASSHRGLENTGELFF.

The chain links TRBV5-1 to TRBJ2-7; 9 bases are a match to TRBD1. The CDR3 spans 16 residues. The germline V gene encodes CDR1 SGHRS and CDR2 YFSETQ. V shed 4 bases and J 1 base; nucleotides not matched to a gene: 9. CDR3 amino acids: CASSPTGTGSSYEQYF. The CDR3 region has the DNA TGCGCCAGCAGCCCAACCGGGACAGGGAGTTCCTACGAGCAGTACTTC.

This chain connects TRBV5-1 to TRBJ1-2; 10 bases are shared with TRBD1. From germline, CDR1 is SGHRS and CDR2 YFSETQ. J lost 8 bases, V lost 4 bases, and 5 bases had no gene match. The CDR3 runs 13 residues. For the CDR3, the DNA is TGCGCCAGCAGCCCTGGACAGGGGGAGGGCTACACCTTC. Its translation: CASSPGQGEGYTF.

The chain joins TRBV2 to TRBJ2-7; maybe TRBD2 (6 bases). There are 14 residues in the CDR3. CDR1 and CDR2 from the germline V gene are SNHLY and FYNNEI. Trimming cost V 8 bases and J 6 bases, with 20 bases left between them. CDR3 coding DNA: TGTGCCAGCGGCACCTTCAGCGGGCCCGGCGAGCAGTACTTC. Its translation: CASGTFSGPGEQYF.

The gene calls are TRBV25-1 and TRBJ1-4; D call uncertain. Germline assignment: CDR1 MGHDK and CDR2 SYGVNS. This CDR3 is 15 amino acids long. Trimming took off 1 base at V and 5 bases at J, with 11 bases between the two ends. The CDR3 here is CASSELTVQNEKLFF. For the CDR3, the DNA is TGTGCCAGCAGTGAATTAACAGTCCAGAATGAAAAACTGTTTTTT.

The rearrangement links TRBV3-1 (or the pseudogene TRBV3-2) to TRBJ2-1; 11 bases agree with TRBD2. V trimming: 4 bases; J trimming: 7 bases; junction bases outside the gene matches: 9. This CDR3 contains 16 residues. Germline CDR1 is LGHDT and CDR2 is YNNKEL (reference sequence). This chain's CDR3 is CASSPYSGGARNEQFF. CDR3 sequence (DNA): TGTGCCAGCAGCCCTTATAGCGGGGGGGCGCGTAATGAGCAGTTCTTC.

The CDR3 reads CASQPPGQGSGYTF. CDR3 coding DNA: TGTGCCAGCCAACCCCCGGGACAGGGGAGCGGCTACACCTTC. This chain joins TRBV28 and TRBJ1-2; 10 bases align to TRBD1. The CDR3 is 14 residues long. CDR1 is MDHEN, CDR2 SYDVKM, per germline. V trimming: 8 bases; J trimming: 8 bases; junction bases outside the gene matches: 11.

The rearrangement joins TRBV18 to TRBJ1-5, with 8 bases matching TRBD1. The V gene's germline CDR1 is KGHSH and CDR2 LQKENI. The CDR3 has 18 residues. With V trimmed by 3 bases and J by 0 bases, 10 bases remained unmatched. The CDR3 DNA is TGTGCCAGCTCACCCCCCGGACAGGGAGTAAATAGCAATCAGCCCCAGCATTTT. Protein sequence: CASSPPGQGVNSNQPQHF.

The rearrangement joins TRBV30 to TRBJ1-5, with D unresolved. The CDR3 runs to 15 residues. Trimming took 0 bases from V and 6 from J, leaving 15 bases between them. Germline CDR1 and CDR2: GTSNPN and SVGIG (reference sequence). The CDR3 DNA follows: TGTGCCTGGAGTGTACGGGCCCGGGGAATTCAGCCCCAGCATTTT. Its protein product is CAWSVRARGIQPQHF.

This clone has at least ten counts. This sequence joins TRBV7-9 and TRBJ2-7; the D gene is possibly TRBD2 (5 bases). CDR1 and CDR2 from the germline V gene are SEHNR and FQNEAQ (reference sequence). The ends were cut back, 5 bases at V and 4 bases at J, with 9 bases in the middle. CDR3 length: 12 amino acids. DNA of the CDR3: TGTGCCAGCAGCCCCAGAGGGTACGAGCAGTACTTC. Protein: CASSPRGYEQYF.

The chain recombines TRBV7-9 with TRBJ2-1; 15 bases align to TRBD2. With 4 bases clipped from V and 12 bases from J, the junction kept 7 bases outside the gene matches. The CDR3 contains 15 residues. The germline CDR1 and CDR2 sequences are SEHNR and FQNEAQ (reference sequence). The CDR3 is CASSSGTSGRRTQFF. The CDR3 DNA reads as TGTGCCAGCAGCTCAGGGACTAGCGGGAGGAGAACGCAGTTCTTC.

The J gene is TRBJ1-2, the V gene TRBV28; 8 bases are shared with TRBD1. V lost 5 bases, J lost 7 bases, and 15 bases stayed unmatched. CDR1 and CDR2 (germline): MDHEN, SYDVKM. The CDR3 runs 16 residues. The CDR3: CASSKQGGARYSGYTF. The CDR3 DNA follows: TGTGCCAGCAGTAAACAGGGGGGTGCCAGGTATTCTGGCTACACCTTC.

J is TRBJ2-3 and V is TRBV3-1 (or the pseudogene TRBV3-2); TRBD1 is a possible D gene (6 bases). Germline values: CDR1 LGHDT, CDR2 YNNKEL (reference sequence). CDR3 length equals 14 residues. Trimming took 1 base from V and 4 from J, leaving 9 bases between them. Written as DNA, the CDR3 is TGTGCCAGCAGCCAAGGGACAGAAGCAGATACGCAGTATTTT. Its protein product is CASSQGTEADTQYF.

The V call is TRBV9, the J call TRBJ2-5; a possible D gene is TRBD1 (5 bases). Per germline, CDR1 SGDLS and CDR2 YYNGEE. Trimming pared 0 bases from V and 2 bases from J, leaving 5 bases between. The CDR3 totals 13 residues. CDR3 sequence reads: CASSVGQQETQYF. The CDR3 bases are TGTGCCAGCAGCGTAGGACAGCAAGAGACCCAGTACTTC.

The table lists this clone with a count of one. The rearrangement joins TRBV18 to TRBJ2-1; 7 nucleotides agree with TRBD2. In germline, CDR1 is KGHSH, CDR2 LQKENI. The CDR3 extends over 14 amino acids. After removal of 2 bases from V and 8 bases from J, the junction contained 6 bases not matched to a gene. As DNA, the CDR3 is TGTGCCAGCTCACCAAACCGGGGAGGGGATGAGCAGTTCTTC. Translating gives CASSPNRGGDEQFF.

This chain connects TRBV6-5 to TRBJ2-3; D remains ambiguous. Trimming shortened V by 0 bases and J by 1 base, and 11 bases separated the two germline ends. Germline CDR1 is MNHEY and CDR2 is SVGAGI. The CDR3 runs to 16 residues. In nucleotides, the CDR3 is TGTGCCAGCAGTTACTCGTTTAGAGGCGGCACAGATACGCAGTATTTT. Its protein is CASSYSFRGGTDTQYF.

The rearrangement joins TRBV7-3 to TRBJ2-1; TRBD1 aligns across 7 bases. This CDR3 is 16 amino acids long. V was pared by 6 bases and J by 3 bases, with 11 bases of the junction left unmatched. Germline V gene lookup returns CDR1 SGHTA and CDR2 FQGTGA. CDR3 sequence: CASSLHRGALYNEQFF. As DNA, the CDR3 is TGTGCCAGCAGTTTGCACAGGGGAGCGCTCTACAATGAGCAGTTCTTC.